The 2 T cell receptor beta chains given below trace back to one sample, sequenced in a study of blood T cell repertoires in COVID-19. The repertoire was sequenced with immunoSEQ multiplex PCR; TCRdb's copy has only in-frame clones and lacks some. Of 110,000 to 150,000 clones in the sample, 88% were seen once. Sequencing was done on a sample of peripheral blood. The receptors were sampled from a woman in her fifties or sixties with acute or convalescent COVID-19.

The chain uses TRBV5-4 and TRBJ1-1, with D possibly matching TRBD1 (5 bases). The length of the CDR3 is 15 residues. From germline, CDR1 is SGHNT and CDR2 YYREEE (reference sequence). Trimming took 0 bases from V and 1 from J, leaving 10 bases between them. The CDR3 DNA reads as TGTGCCAGCAGCTTGGCCGGGGGGACGAACACTGAAGCTTTCTTT. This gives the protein CASSLAGGTNTEAFF.

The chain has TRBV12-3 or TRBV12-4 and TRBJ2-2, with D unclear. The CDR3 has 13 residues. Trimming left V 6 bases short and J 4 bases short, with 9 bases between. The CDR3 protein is CASSTYITGELFF. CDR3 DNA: TGTGCCAGCAGCACTTATATCACCGGGGAGCTGTTTTTT.